The entry below describes one T cell receptor beta chain. This entry belongs to a study of identical twins. This CDR3 is built from 10 residues. Germline V gene data show CDR1 as SEHNR and CDR2 as FQNEAQ (reference sequence). Each CDR3 protein gets one entry after TCRdb re-called the 5' RACE reads with MiXCR. The data show 450,000 or so distinct CDR3 sequences, approximately 24% seen once. These data were likewise used in another study, on T cells expressing NK-cell markers. According to that study: About six donors showed dominant NKG2C+ clonotypes comprising roughly 1.0-7.0% of their CD8+ T cells. What remained unclear was the HCMV specificity of expanded NKG2C+ T cell clones.

The source material was CD4+ T cells sorted from blood. The clonotype was recovered from a young woman in good health. V gene TRBV7-9 combines with J gene TRBJ2-7; D not certain. The CDR3 DNA reads TGTGCTATTGGAGAGTACGAGCAGTACTTC. Translating it yields CAIGEYEQYF.